Here is one T cell receptor beta chain with its context. These data belong to a study of blood T cell repertoires in COVID-19. Study-wide background: Acute and convalescent COVID-19 samples came from the United States, Italy and Spain. T cells, B-cell-depleted T cells, or PBMCs provided the cDNA or gDNA that served as material.

As processed by the authors: Reference gene primer amplification in the assay estimated nucleated cell counts. Measured with immunoSEQ multiplex PCR; TCRdb has only the in-frame clones, and not every one. That table is the source of V, J and clone size, and D and trimming were worked out from the DNA. The sample has a few hundred thousand clones, 80% to 90% seen once. The V gene lost 5 bases and the J gene lost 5 bases, with 6 bases spanning the gap. The CDR3 is made up of 11 amino acids. The chain combines TRBV12-3 or TRBV12-4 with TRBJ1-1; no clear D gene. The source is a man aged 35 to 55 with acute or convalescent COVID-19. The specimen sequenced was peripheral blood. CDR3 coding DNA: TGTGCCAGCAGTCCCAGGACTGAAGCTTTCTTT. This sequence encodes CASSPRTEAFF.